The rows below give T cell receptor beta chains drawn from one sample of a study of graft-versus-host responses after intestinal transplantation. Antigens of these TCRs are unknown. The protocol was immunoSEQ multiplex PCR, while the TCRdb copy is restricted to in-frame clones and leaves out a portion. The sample carries tens of thousands of clones, 90% recorded once. Here the sequenced sample was unstimulated CD4+ T cells sorted from spleen or lymph node cells, taken before intestinal transplant. Every receptor here comes from a human donor who received an intestinal transplant. Both conserved end residues are trimmed from each CDR3.

v_call: TRBV15
cdr3_aa: ATSVLGDRGGYT

v_call: TRBV2
cdr3_aa: ASSPQGVDSPLH

v_call: TRBV19
cdr3_aa: ASSTWGTDDEQY

v_call: TRBV6-5
cdr3_aa: ASSYQRGVNTDTQY

v_call: TRBV4-2
cdr3_aa: ASSQGLAGGDYGYT

v_call: TRBV5-1
cdr3_aa: ASSLGQSNEKLF

v_call: TRBV5-1
cdr3_aa: ASSLQPGQSSGNTIY

v_call: TRBV6-5
cdr3_aa: ATRQGAGNTIY

v_call: TRBV7-2
cdr3_aa: ASSPPPWGGKNTEAF

v_call: TRBV5-1
cdr3_aa: ASSHGAASSYNSPLH

v_call: TRBV5-1
cdr3_aa: ASSSGDRVGTEAF

v_call: TRBV10-3
cdr3_aa: AISVQGLGNTIY

v_call: TRBV2
cdr3_aa: ASSGRESYNEQF

v_call: TRBV19
cdr3_aa: ASSVLAGGLGTQY

v_call: TRBV7-3
cdr3_aa: ASSLMGGSAYEQY

v_call: TRBV18
cdr3_aa: ASSPREGAYGYT

v_call: TRBV10-2
cdr3_aa: ASRQGGNQPQH

v_call: TRBV19
cdr3_aa: ASSPRDSPYNEQF

v_call: TRBV11-2
cdr3_aa: ASSLAGVGPNEKLF

v_call: TRBV2
cdr3_aa: ASSATGGETGELF

v_call: TRBV2
cdr3_aa: ASSEGRGGTQY

v_call: TRBV5-1
cdr3_aa: ASSLAAGRDQPQH

v_call: TRBV5-1
cdr3_aa: ASHTESGNTIY

v_call: TRBV2
cdr3_aa: ASSEGTVLVGNTIY

v_call: TRBV4-1
cdr3_aa: ASSQDQGTGELF

v_call: TRBV27
cdr3_aa: ASSFSRGMSSYEQY

v_call: TRBV6-5
cdr3_aa: ASTSGGQGPYEQY

v_call: TRBV19
cdr3_aa: ASRGPGQGVHEQY

v_call: TRBV7-2
cdr3_aa: ASSPRTGGTHGYT

v_call: TRBV5-5
cdr3_aa: ASSLERTALNTEAF

v_call: TRBV19
cdr3_aa: ATTTGMGGRNEKLF

v_call: TRBV5-1
cdr3_aa: ASSLTGTGDNEQF

v_call: TRBV10-3
cdr3_aa: ASKRDTDNSPLH

v_call: TRBV9
cdr3_aa: ASSPRTSGTSSYNEQF

v_call: TRBV27
cdr3_aa: ASSPYRDRGYEQY

v_call: TRBV5-1
cdr3_aa: ASTAPPDTEAF

v_call: TRBV5-1
cdr3_aa: ASSPLDRGFANEKLF

v_call: TRBV18
cdr3_aa: ASSPQGAPTTGELF

v_call: TRBV12-5
cdr3_aa: ASGLSGNQETQY

v_call: TRBV6-1
cdr3_aa: ASSDGGRRNEQF

v_call: TRBV5-5
cdr3_aa: ASSLGGPGQKTNQPQH

v_call: TRBV20-1
cdr3_aa: SPKGVYEQY